These 5 T cell receptor beta chains were sequenced from one sample in a study of OX40 agonist ivuxolimab in advanced cancers. Sequencing was performed with immunoSEQ multiplex PCR; in TCRdb, only in-frame clones are kept and a portion is missing. The profile shows some 76,000 clones, approximately 89% of them singletons. The material was CD4+ or CD8+ T cells sorted from blood, obtained in a trial of the OX40 agonist ivuxolimab. The receptors derive from an adult with an advanced solid tumor such as melanoma, head and neck, liver or kidney cancer.

The rearrangement links TRBV5-1 to TRBJ2-2; D is unresolved. V gave up 0 bases and J gave up 7 bases, with 16 bases separating them. The germline V gene has CDR1 SGHRS and CDR2 YFSETQ. The CDR3 extends over 16 amino acids. Written as DNA, the CDR3 is TGCGCCAGCAGCTTGGACGGCTCCGCCGGCGGCGGGGAGCTGTTTTTT. This sequence encodes CASSLDGSAGGGELFF.

The CDR3 loop reads CASSVQRDPNFYNEQFF. The CDR3 DNA follows: TGTGCCAGCAGTGTCCAACGGGACCCCAACTTCTACAATGAGCAGTTCTTC. J is TRBJ2-1 and V is TRBV6-1; D may be TRBD1 or TRBD2 (5 bases each). Trimming cost V 4 bases and J 3 bases, with 19 bases left between them. CDR3 length: 17 amino acids. Germline CDR1 MNHNS, CDR2 SASEGT.

This chain links TRBV28 with TRBJ1-2; D perhaps matches TRBD1 (6 bases). In germline, CDR1 is MDHEN, CDR2 SYDVKM. The CDR3 runs to 14 residues. V was shortened by 1 base and J by 9 bases, with 15 bases between the two germline ends. CDR3 residues: CASSLLTGYTSYTF. Here the CDR3 DNA reads TGTGCCAGCAGTTTATTGACAGGCTATACTAGCTACACCTTC.

A few counts support this clone. The chain recombines TRBV9 with TRBJ2-7; TRBD2 aligns across 10 bases. This CDR3 spans 13 amino acids. The germline V gene has CDR1 SGDLS and CDR2 YYNGEE. J lost 4 bases, V lost 3 bases, and 1 base had no gene match. The CDR3 sequence: CASSETSGYEQYF. CDR3 DNA: TGTGCCAGCAGCGAGACTAGCGGGTACGAGCAGTACTTC.

The chain recombines TRBV28 with TRBJ2-2, with D hard to call. Germline CDR1 and CDR2: MDHEN and SYDVKM. The CDR3 is 15 amino acids. Trimming removed 1 base from V and 5 bases from J, with 11 bases in between. The CDR3 here is CASSLFLTPTGELFF. The CDR3 bases are TGTGCCAGCAGTTTATTCCTTACACCAACCGGGGAGCTGTTTTTT.